Given below is one TCR beta chain in context. The sample comes from a study of cytomegalovirus exposure and HLA in healthy donors. Amplification used 60 Vbeta primers and 13 Jbeta primers. Profiling relied on immunoSEQ multiplex PCR, and the TCRdb table lists in-frame clones only, not all of them. The data hold around 200,000 clones, with about 80% observed a single time. Germline V lookup: CDR1 MDHEN, CDR2 SYDVKM. The V gene end was trimmed by 5 bases and the J gene end by 7 bases; junction bases not matched to a gene: 17. The CDR3 spans 17 residues. The gene calls are TRBV28 and TRBJ2-1; TRBD2 agrees at 7 bases. The clonotype originates from a woman under 40 in good health and CMV-seropositive. Source material: PBMCs. CDR3 nucleotides: TGTGCCAGCAGTCCTGGGCTGCTAGCGGCAGCCCGGAATGAGCAGTTCTTC. Translated: CASSPGLLAAARNEQFF.